The 3 T cell receptor beta chains in this list originate from one sample, sequenced in a study of regulatory T cells in long-lasting Graves disease. For TCR beta, libraries came from iRepertoire HTBI primers and Arm-PCR of CDR3 regions. TCRdb used MiXCR to reprocess the multiplex PCR reads, holding one entry per CDR3 protein. The sample comprises 500,000 to 800,000 distinct CDR3 sequences, 25% to 35% of which are singletons, and around 42% rests with the top ten. Time point meaning: persistent/refractory GD, antithyroid drugs over 5 years with positive TRAb. PBMC RNA served as the TCR library source. The sequenced sample was peripheral blood mononuclear cells (PBMCs), obtained when the disease was refractory, from a patient treated with antithyroid drugs. Receptors originate from a female donor with Graves disease.

This clonotype turned up a few times. This chain connects TRBV9 to TRBJ1-2; no firm D call. The ends were cut back, 0 bases at V and 2 bases at J, with 20 bases in the middle. Germline CDR1 is SGDLS and CDR2 is YYNGEE. This CDR3 spans 18 amino acids. The CDR3 sequence: CASSVGGPPATLNYGYTF. The DNA for the CDR3 is TGTGCCAGCAGCGTAGGCGGCCCCCCCGCGACACTAAACTATGGCTACACCTTC. Variable domain in full (rest from reference TRBV9 and TRBJ1-2): DSGVTQTPKHLITATGQRVTLRCSPRSGDLSVYWYQQSLDQGLQFLIQYYNGEERAKGNILERFSAQQFPDLHSELNLSSLELGDSALYFCASSVGGPPATLNYGYTFGSGTRLTVV.

The chain is built from TRBV10-3 and TRBJ2-7; TRBD2 aligns across 7 bases. V lost 10 bases, J lost 0 bases, and 9 bases stayed unmatched. This CDR3 is 14 amino acids long. Germline assignment: CDR1 ENHRY and CDR2 SYGVKD. DNA of the CDR3: TGTGCCACCCACGAAGCGGGGACCTCCTACGAGCAGTACTTC. Translated, it gives CATHEAGTSYEQYF.

As for this clonotype: It differs at one base from a far larger clone, so likely a read error. The conserved phenylalanine or tryptophan is not found at the CDR3 terminus, so this likely reflects a read error. The chain links TRBV28 to TRBJ1-1; 9 bases map to TRBD1. Per germline, CDR1 MDHEN and CDR2 SYDVKM. The CDR3 totals 12 residues. V shed 6 bases and J 5 bases; nucleotides not matched to a gene: 1. The CDR3 reads CASRTGGTEAFS. CDR3 in DNA: TGTGCCAGCAGGACAGGGGGGACTGAAGCTTTCTCT.